The clone carrying this T cell receptor (beta chain) showed up just a few times. Its specificity is not known. The germline V and J ends were trimmed by 10 bases and 1 base, with 14 bases remaining between them. Germline V lookup: CDR1 MGHDK, CDR2 SYGVNS. This CDR3 comprises 14 residues. These data come from a study of molecular identifiers for immune sequencing clone quantification. Study-wide points: Identical TCR molecules can share a barcode, and this sharing could underestimate highly expanded clone sizes.

TCRdb fed the PCR reads into MiXCR, producing one record per CDR3 protein. The sample contains more than 85,000 distinct CDR3 sequences, 36% of which appear only once. Naive CD8 T cells underwent sorting with the CD8+CD4-CCR7+CD45RA+ definition. Sequencing was carried out using naive CD8+ T cells from blood, with Jurkat cell RNA spiked in. Subset described: FACS-sorted CD8+CD4-CCR7+CD45RA+ naive T cells. This sequence originates from a human donor in good health. Some libraries in this study had Jurkat cell RNA spiked in. The chain uses TRBV25-1 and TRBJ1-5; a possible D gene is TRBD1 (5 bases). CDR3 DNA: TGTGCCACCTCAAGAGGGGTCAGCAATCAGCCCCAGCATTTT. This translates into CATSRGVSNQPQHF. Full variable domain (missing parts from reference TRBV25-1 and TRBJ1-5): EADIYQTPRYLVIGTGKKITLECSQTMGHDKMYWYQQDPGMELHLIHYSYGVNSTEKGDLSSESTVSRIRTEHFPLTLESARPSHTSQYLCATSRGVSNQPQHFGDGTRLSIL.